These T cell receptor beta chains were read from a single sample in a study of CD4 T cells in relation to SARS-CoV-2 and coronaviruses. Sequencing used immunoSEQ multiplex PCR; TCRdb keeps in-frame clones, though not all of them. This table holds 65,000 or so clones, about 87% found once. Input material: memory CD4+ T cells from PBMCs. The source is a human donor in good health. Each CDR3 is given with its conserved first and last residue. The D gene is left open where the match is weak. Not every row has a clone size; where given, it reads once, few, many or a size class.

d_gene	j_gene	abundance	len	v_gene	CDR3aa	CDR3nt
-	TRBJ1-3	-	16	TRBV5-4	CASSTKTEPSGNTIYF	TGTGCCAGCAGCACTAAGACAGAACCCTCTGGAAACACCATATATTTT
-	TRBJ2-5	-	12	TRBV19	CASSDREETQYF	TGTGCCAGTTCGGACAGAGAAGAGACCCAGTACTTC
-	TRBJ2-4	-	17	TRBV4-1	CASSQDSGGAFKNIQYF	TGCGCCAGCAGCCAAGATTCAGGGGGGGCTTTCAAAAACATTCAGTACTTC
TRBD1	TRBJ1-1	-	13	TRBV29-1	CSVEGQGYTEAFF	TGCAGCGTTGAAGGACAGGGGTACACTGAAGCTTTCTTT
-	TRBJ2-3	-	13	TRBV19	CASRPGPWDTQYF	TGTGCCAGTAGACCCGGGCCATGGGATACGCAGTATTTT
-	TRBJ2-7	once	13	TRBV19	CASSIGRGYEQYF	TGTGCCAGTAGTATAGGCAGGGGCTACGAGCAGTACTTC
-	TRBJ2-7	-	16	TRBV24-1	CATSDLFKKTGPEQYF	TGTGCCACCAGTGATTTGTTCAAAAAAACAGGGCCCGAGCAGTACTTC
-	TRBJ2-7	-	13	TRBV28	CASSLGLGNEQYF	TGTGCCAGCAGTTTAGGATTGGGGAACGAGCAGTACTTC
-	TRBJ2-2	once	16	TRBV11-3	CASSSPRGAGGGELFF	TGTGCCAGCAGCTCCCCCCGAGGTGCGGGCGGCGGGGAGCTGTTTTTT
-	TRBJ1-2	once	14	TRBV27	CASSFEGRNYGYTF	TGTGCCAGCAGTTTTGAGGGACGTAACTATGGCTACACCTTC
-	TRBJ1-2	-	16	TRBV18	CASSVQPDGSLGGYTF	TGTGCCAGCTCAGTACAACCAGACGGTAGCTTGGGGGGCTACACCTTC
-	TRBJ2-2	-	14	TRBV5-1	CASSLVGGAGELFF	TGCGCCAGCAGCTTGGTGGGAGGTGCGGGGGAGCTGTTTTTT
TRBD1	TRBJ2-1	-	16	TRBV7-3	CASSLGQGASYNEQFF	TGTGCCAGCAGCTTGGGACAGGGGGCTTCCTACAATGAGCAGTTCTTC
-	TRBJ1-4	-	14	TRBV7-9	CASSFQGIAEKLFF	TGTGCCAGCAGCTTCCAGGGAATCGCTGAAAAACTGTTTTTT
TRBD2	TRBJ2-7	-	15	TRBV28	CASSLAGKRGGEQYF	TGTGCCAGCAGTTTGGCGGGTAAACGGGGGGGTGAGCAGTACTTC
-	TRBJ1-3	-	12	TRBV2	CASSDRGNTIYF	TGTGCCAGCAGTGACCGGGGGAACACCATATATTTT